Listed here are 29 T cell receptor beta chains from one sample, sequenced in a study of chronic HIV infection and antiretroviral therapy. TCRdb reprocessed the 5' RACE reads via MiXCR and lists one record per CDR3 protein. This table has roughly 48,000 distinct CDR3 sequences, 19% appearing once. The specimen was peripheral blood. These receptors all come from an adult who had HIV and had not received antiretroviral therapy, or was an uninfected healthy control (not recorded which).

This clonotype has more than one count but fewer than ten. The V call is TRBV4-1, the J call TRBJ1-4; possible D gene TRBD1, 6 bases. This CDR3 comprises 15 residues. CDR1 MGHRA and CDR2 YSYEKL come from the germline V gene. The V and J ends lost 2 bases and 7 bases respectively, with 14 bases between them. In DNA form, the CDR3 reads TGCGCCAGCAGCCAACGAGGGGGAGTGGGTGAAAAACTGTTTTTT. It is translated as CASSQRGGVGEKLFF.

This clonotype was counted between two and nine times. The V call is TRBV6-5, the J call TRBJ2-7; 7 bases line up with TRBD1. The V segment lost 7 bases and the J segment 3 bases; nucleotides outside the gene matches: 9. There are 14 residues in the CDR3. The germline V gene encodes CDR1 MNHEY and CDR2 SVGAGI. CDR3 in amino acids: CASTPDRAFYEQYF. The CDR3 DNA sequence: TGTGCCAGCACCCCCGACAGGGCCTTCTACGAGCAGTACTTC.

The V and J genes are TRBV6-2 or TRBV6-3 and TRBJ2-3; D may be TRBD2 (5 bases). Germline CDR1 reads MNHEY; CDR2 reads SVGEGT. The CDR3 runs to 18 residues. V lost 2 bases, J lost 0 bases, and 18 bases lay in between. CDR3 sequence (DNA): TGTGCCAGCAGTTACAATTACGCGGAGGACGGTAGCACAGATACGCAGTATTTT. Translating it yields CASSYNYAEDGSTDTQYF.

Only a few counts were recorded for this clonotype. The chain is built from TRBV5-4 and TRBJ2-7, with D possibly being TRBD1 or TRBD2 (5 bases each). Germline V gives CDR1 SGHNT, CDR2 YYREEE (reference sequence). The CDR3 is made up of 13 amino acids. With 4 bases removed from V and 3 bases from J, the gap between germline ends came to 11 bases. CDR3 sequence reads: CASSGGSYYEQYF. The CDR3, as DNA: TGTGCCAGCAGCGGGGGATCGTACTACGAGCAGTACTTC.

This clonotype was counted only a few times. The germline gene is not matched at one end of the junction; a read error may be the cause. J is TRBJ2-7 and V is TRBV4-1, with D unresolved. Germline V gene lookup returns CDR1 MGHRA and CDR2 YSYEKL. The CDR3 consists of 12 residues. The CDR3 DNA follows: TGCGCCAGCAGCCAAGAGGTAGTCCGGGTGAAGTTC. It translates to CASSQEVVRVKF.

This chain joins TRBV11-2 and TRBJ2-7; 8 positions match TRBD1. The V gene's germline CDR1 is SGHAT and CDR2 FQNNGV. With V trimmed by 5 bases and J by 3 bases, 3 bases remained unmatched. The CDR3 is 13 amino acids. CDR3: CASSRGQDYEQYF. DNA for the CDR3: TGTGCCAGCAGCCGGGGACAGGACTACGAGCAGTACTTC.

The rearrangement links TRBV4-1 to TRBJ1-3; D ambiguous. The germline V gene encodes CDR1 MGHRA and CDR2 YSYEKL. V lost 0 bases, J lost 3 bases, and 0 bases lay in between. The length of the CDR3 is 12 residues. The CDR3 sequence is CASSQDGNTIYF. The CDR3 coding sequence is TGCGCCAGCAGCCAAGATGGAAACACCATATATTTT.

The chain recombines TRBV9 with TRBJ2-5; D unclear. Trimming stripped 0 bases from V and 5 bases from J, with 11 bases between. There are 14 residues in the CDR3. Germline V gene data show CDR1 as SGDLS and CDR2 as YYNGEE. The CDR3: CASSVGLVMETQYF. Here the CDR3 DNA reads TGTGCCAGCAGCGTAGGGTTGGTGATGGAGACCCAGTACTTC.

This clonotype has a handful of counts. The chain is built from TRBV20-1 and TRBJ1-2, with D possibly TRBD1 on 5 matching bases. The CDR3 loop spans 12 amino acids. Trimming removed 3 bases at V and 4 bases at J, with 9 bases between. Germline V gene lookup returns CDR1 DFQATT and CDR2 SNEGSKA (reference sequence). DNA for the CDR3: TGCAGTGCTAGTTTGGGACCCTATGGCTACACCTTC. It translates to CSASLGPYGYTF.

The chain carries TRBV4-2 and TRBJ2-5; the D gene is possibly TRBD1 (5 bases). Germline V gives CDR1 LGHNA, CDR2 YNFKEQ. The length of the CDR3 is 13 residues. V shed 4 bases and J shed 8 bases, with 14 bases lying between them. CDR3 loop: CASSPDIADTQYF. The CDR3 nucleotides are TGTGCCAGCAGCCCGGACATCGCGGATACCCAGTACTTC.

The CDR3 loop reads CASSLGGTSGTDTQYF. DNA of the CDR3: TGTGCCAGCTCACTCGGAGGGACTAGCGGAACAGATACGCAGTATTTT. This chain joins TRBV18 and TRBJ2-3, with 11 bases lining up with TRBD2. The CDR3 has 16 residues. CDR1 is KGHSH and CDR2 is LQKENI in the germline V gene. V was clipped by 4 bases and J by 3 bases; unmatched bases: 6.

This clonotype was seen more than once but under ten times. The chain uses TRBV10-2 and TRBJ1-1, with TRBD1 matching 8 bases. Germline lookup yields CDR1 WSHSY and CDR2 SAAADI. There are 15 residues in the CDR3. V lost 4 bases and J lost 4; bases outside the gene matches: 8. The CDR3 loop is CASSATGEGFTEAFF. The CDR3 coding sequence is TGCGCCAGCAGTGCGACAGGGGAGGGGTTCACTGAAGCTTTCTTT.

This clonotype was counted only a few times. The rearrangement uses TRBV10-3 and TRBJ2-1, with D maybe TRBD2 (6 bases). The CDR3 runs 16 residues. CDR1 and CDR2 from the germline V gene are ENHRY and SYGVKD. Between the trimmed V and J ends, which lost 0 bases and 10 bases, there was a span of 19 bases. The chain's CDR3 is CAISESVALAGNEQFF. Written as DNA, the CDR3 is TGTGCCATCAGTGAGTCGGTCGCCCTGGCGGGAAACGAGCAGTTCTTC.

In this sample, this clonotype turned up a few times. The rearrangement uses TRBV6-5 and TRBJ2-5; D not resolved. The CDR3 is 15 amino acids. The V gene's germline CDR1 is MNHEY and CDR2 SVGAGI. The V end lost 4 bases, the J end lost 3 bases, and 15 bases lay between the germline ends. The CDR3 is CASSLLGRVEETQYF. CDR3 in DNA: TGTGCCAGCAGTTTACTTGGTCGAGTAGAAGAGACCCAGTACTTC.

This clonotype has more than one count but fewer than ten. The rearrangement joins TRBV9 to TRBJ2-1; 13 positions agree with TRBD2. After removal of 4 bases from V and 10 bases from J, the junction contained 5 bases not matched to a gene. The CDR3 length is 14 residues. Germline V gene lookup returns CDR1 SGDLS and CDR2 YYNGEE. The CDR3 loop is CASSLPGLAGEQFF. The DNA of the CDR3 is TGTGCCAGCAGCCTCCCGGGACTAGCGGGGGAGCAGTTCTTC.

The gene calls are TRBV29-1 and TRBJ2-1; 13 nucleotides agree with TRBD2. Germline lookup yields CDR1 SQVTM and CDR2 ANQGSEA. Trimming took 0 bases from V and 6 from J; bases not matched to a gene: 2. The CDR3 length is 15 residues. Written as DNA, the CDR3 is TGCAGCGTTGAAGAAACTAGCGGGAGGGCCAATGAGCAGTTCTTC. It specifies CSVEETSGRANEQFF.

This sequence joins TRBV21-1 and TRBJ1-1; TRBD1 reflects the table's D call only, with no check against the DNA. TRBV21-1 is a pseudogene. The CDR3 has 15 residues. The CDR3 DNA reads TGTGCCAGCAGCAAAGGGGTGACAGTGAACACTGAAGCTTTCTTT. Translation: CASSKGVTVNTEAFF.

The V gene is TRBV4-1, the J gene TRBJ1-2; possible D gene TRBD1, 5 bases. The CDR3 length is 13 residues. V lost 5 bases, J lost 5 bases, and 12 bases lay in between. The germline CDR1 and CDR2 sequences are MGHRA and YSYEKL. The CDR3 region is CASSMGGIYGYTF. CDR3 nucleotides: TGCGCCAGCAGCATGGGGGGGATTTATGGCTACACCTTC.

This clonotype was counted between two and nine times. V usage is TRBV4-1 and J usage is TRBJ2-1; 8 nucleotides line up with TRBD1. V lost 6 bases to trimming and J lost 9 bases; unmatched junction nucleotides: 10. CDR1 MGHRA and CDR2 YSYEKL come from the germline V gene. The CDR3 extends over 14 amino acids. The CDR3 is CASSLPGQEGEQFF. CDR3 DNA: TGCGCCAGCAGTCTTCCGGGACAGGAAGGTGAGCAGTTCTTC.

The CDR3: CASSLATYEQYF. CDR3 nucleotide sequence: TGTGCCAGCAGTCTCGCCACCTACGAGCAGTACTTC. This sequence joins TRBV28 and TRBJ2-7; D is unclear. There are 12 residues in the CDR3. Per germline, CDR1 MDHEN and CDR2 SYDVKM. V was clipped by 5 bases and J by 2 bases, with 7 bases between them. Full variable domain (rest looked up from reference TRBV28 and TRBJ2-7): DVKVTQSSRYLVKRTGEKVFLECVQDMDHENMFWYRQDPGLGLRLIYFSYDVKMKEKGDIPEGYSVSREKKERFSLILESASTNQTSMYLCASSLATYEQYFGPGTRLTVT.

V gene TRBV28 combines with J gene TRBJ1-5; D might be TRBD1 (6 bases). V was clipped by 5 bases and J by 3 bases, with 23 bases between them. This CDR3 comprises 18 residues. Germline V gene data show CDR1 as MDHEN and CDR2 as SYDVKM. The CDR3 region has the DNA TGTGCCAGCAGTCCTTACATCGTAGGGGGTTTTAACAATCAGCCCCAGCATTTT. As protein: CASSPYIVGGFNNQPQHF.

The chain combines TRBV27 with TRBJ2-3; 8 nucleotides align to TRBD2. The CDR3 spans 15 residues. J gave up 2 bases and V 7 bases, and 8 bases lay outside the gene matches. Germline V gene lookup returns CDR1 MNHEY and CDR2 SMNVEV (reference sequence). This CDR3 reads CASIRREASTDTQYF. The CDR3 DNA is TGTGCCAGCATTCGGCGGGAGGCCTCCACAGATACGCAGTATTTT.

V gene TRBV12-3 or TRBV12-4 combines with J gene TRBJ2-2, with 11 bases lining up with TRBD1. Trimming cost V 5 bases and J 10 bases; bases outside gene matches: 9. The CDR3 runs to 15 residues. The CDR3 bases are TGTGCCAGCAGTGACCCCGGACAGGGGGCAATGGAGCTGTTTTTT. Residues: CASSDPGQGAMELFF.

For the CDR3, the DNA is TGTGCCAGCAGCGTAGGGGAGGGTAGCAATCAGCCCCAGCATTTT. It is translated as CASSVGEGSNQPQHF. The chain links TRBV9 to TRBJ1-5; no clear D gene. The CDR3 contains 15 residues. The V end was cut by 0 bases, the J end by 0 bases, with 7 bases between. Germline assignment: CDR1 SGDLS and CDR2 YYNGEE. The variable domain in full, completed from reference TRBV9 and TRBJ1-5, reads DSGVTQTPKHLITATGQRVTLRCSPRSGDLSVYWYQQSLDQGLQFLIQYYNGEERAKGNILERFSAQQFPDLHSELNLSSLELGDSALYFCASSVGEGSNQPQHFGDGTRLSIL.

The chain employs TRBV12-5 and TRBJ1-5, with 9 bases matching TRBD1. The length of the CDR3 is 15 residues. The J segment lost 6 bases and the V segment lost 7 bases, leaving 10 bases of the junction unmatched. The germline V gene has CDR1 LGHNT and CDR2 FRNRAP. CDR3 sequence: CASAGDREEGQPQHF. CDR3 DNA sequence: TGTGCTAGTGCCGGGGACAGGGAAGAGGGTCAGCCCCAGCATTTT.

This clonotype was detected only a few times. This sequence joins TRBV5-5 and TRBJ2-7; TRBD2 agrees at 7 bases. The CDR3 contains 14 residues. Germline V CDR1 and CDR2: SGHKS, YYEKEE (reference sequence). V lost 1 base and J lost 2; bases outside the gene matches: 3. CDR3 sequence (DNA): TGTGCCAGCAGCTTGAGCGGGACGACCTACGAGCAGTACTTC. It specifies CASSLSGTTYEQYF.

The V and J genes are TRBV5-1 and TRBJ1-2, with 9 bases lining up with TRBD1. Germline trimming cut 4 bases from V and 6 bases from J; bases unmatched to any gene: 10. Germline assignment: CDR1 SGHRS and CDR2 YFSETQ. CDR3 length: 15 amino acids. The CDR3 region is CASSPGTGRDDGYTF. In DNA, the CDR3 is TGCGCCAGCAGCCCCGGGACAGGGCGGGATGATGGCTACACCTTC.

The chain's CDR3 is CASSHNQAGTAYEQYF. CDR3 nucleotides: TGTGCCAGCAGCCATAATCAAGCGGGGACAGCCTACGAGCAGTACTTC. This chain uses TRBV16 with TRBJ2-7; tentatively, D is TRBD1 or TRBD2 (7 bases each). The CDR3 is 16 residues long. Germline CDR1 is KGHSY and CDR2 is FQNENV. With 3 bases removed from V and 2 bases from J, the gap between germline ends came to 17 bases.

The V gene is TRBV11-2, the J gene TRBJ2-1; TRBD2 agrees at 9 bases. CDR3 length: 16 amino acids. With V trimmed by 4 bases and J by 4 bases, 8 bases remained unmatched. Per germline, CDR1 SGHAT and CDR2 FQNNGV. CDR3: CASSSVSGRAYNEQFF. The CDR3, as DNA: TGTGCCAGCAGCTCCGTTAGCGGGAGAGCTTACAATGAGCAGTTCTTC.